This T cell receptor (beta chain) originates from a study of T cell repertoires in cytomegalovirus infection (dated by TCRdb to between 2018 and 2021). Some background on the complete study: Peptide stimulations targeted recently identified HLA-C-restricted CMV epitopes, whose presentation resists viral immunomodulation, together with well-studied HLA-B-restricted epitopes. The HLA type of each donor mattered for the analysis, because public TCR beta signatures pointed to carriage of CMV infection along with the matching HLA type. Overall study outcomes, separate from this receptor: The ex vivo response was dominated by HLA-C-restricted CMV-specific TCR beta clonotypes, and the single most frequent clonotype in two of eight donors was supplied by these HLA-C-restricted clonotypes. Cumulative frequency of public TCR beta family members discriminated carriers of CMV infection plus the relevant HLA type in this cohort and an independent approximately 360-donor cohort.

The label giving this sample's treatment or condition can be read as: in vitro stimulation with specific CMV peptide epitopes to enrich CMV-specific T cells. Concerning this clonotype: Its cognate antigen has yet to be identified. Base qualities are not provided; no much larger clone lies one nucleotide away.

A distance of 15 bases separates the germline ends of V and J, which lose 3 bases and 4 bases respectively. From cysteine to phenylalanine, the CDR3 is 15 amino acids long. The DNA shown is the 45-base CDR3, in frame from base 1. Looking up the germline V gene (reference sequence) yields CDR1 LNHDA and CDR2 SQIVND. The sequencer listed for this sample is Illumina HiSeq 1500. In TCRdb, the public reads were trimmed at Q25 with fastp and aligned with MiXCR, with productive beta chains retained. CDR3 protein duplicates are merged, each entry listing the most common genes and DNA. Present in this sample are a few hundred thousand distinct CDR3 sequences, around a third of which were seen just once. The top ten clones comprise roughly a sixth of the sample.

The sequencing used cultured PBMCs, collected from culture after CMV antigen stimulation. The receptor's source is a human donor in good health (CMV status not recorded). Some clones in this sample may be carry-over from other donors' samples. The chain is assembled from TRBV19 and TRBJ1-2, with TRBD1 perhaps the D gene, on 5 matching bases. The CDR3 protein is CASSIMGPRVYGYTF. Here is the DNA: TGTGCCAGTAGTATTATGGGGCCGCGTGTCTATGGCTACACCTTC.